What follows are 2 T cell receptor beta chains derived from one specimen sequenced in a study of OX40 agonist ivuxolimab in advanced cancers. The assay was immunoSEQ multiplex PCR, and TCRdb's table has in-frame clones only and misses some. The profile shows roughly 62,000 clones, roughly 90% of them singletons. Source: CD4+ or CD8+ T cells sorted from blood, taken in a trial of the OX40 agonist ivuxolimab. Source of these receptors: an adult with an advanced solid tumor such as melanoma, head and neck, liver or kidney cancer.

The chain uses TRBV10-3 and TRBJ2-5; perhaps D is TRBD1 or TRBD2 (5 bases each). The germline gives CDR1 ENHRY, CDR2 SYGVKD. The CDR3 is 15 residues long. Between the trimmed V and J ends, which lost 10 bases and 2 bases, there was a span of 20 bases. CDR3 protein: CATHEGSRRQETQYF. CDR3 coding DNA: TGTGCCACCCATGAGGGGTCGAGGAGGCAAGAGACCCAGTACTTC.

The genes are TRBV19 and TRBJ2-5; 13 bases are a match to TRBD2. Germline-derived CDR1 and CDR2 are LNHDA and SQIVND (reference sequence). The CDR3 has 15 amino acids. V shed 6 bases, J shed 6 bases, and the junction held 7 bases outside the gene matches. The CDR3 protein is CASSIPGLAGKTQYF. As DNA, the CDR3 is TGTGCCAGTAGCATCCCGGGACTAGCGGGAAAGACCCAGTACTTC.